This T cell receptor (beta chain) is drawn from a study of shared clonotypes between healthy human individuals. Both subsets, CD45RA+ naive and CD45RA-negative memory, were split from the CD4+ cells. Notes on the study in general: Non-shared clonotypes had lower generation probabilities than clonotypes shared by all four sorted-subset donors.

Only one count was recorded for this clone. The antigen remains unidentified. Genomic DNA (from each subset) was split evenly across several immunoSEQ plates. Measured with immunoSEQ multiplex PCR; TCRdb has only the in-frame clones, and not every one. The sample shows over 2 million clones, roughly 95% of them seen only once. Looked up from germline, CDR1 is SEHNR and CDR2 is FQNEAQ (reference sequence). This CDR3 contains 16 residues. V lost 5 bases, J lost 7 bases, and 18 bases lay in between. The material sequenced was naive CD4+ T cells sorted from blood. Regarding subset: CD45RA+ positively selected. The chain couples TRBV7-9 to TRBJ1-6, with D maybe TRBD1 (6 bases). The TCR originated in a man between 18 and 35 years old in good health. CDR3: CASSPWPGQENSPLHF. CDR3 nucleotide sequence: TGTGCCAGCAGCCCATGGCCGGGACAAGAAAATTCACCCCTCCACTTT. The full variable domain, with the rest looked up from reference TRBV7-9 and TRBJ1-6, is DTGVSQNPRHKITKRGQNVTFRCDPISEHNRLYWYRQTLGQGPEFLTYFQNEAQLEKSRLLSDRFSAERPKGSFSTLEIQRTEQGDSAMYLCASSPWPGQENSPLHFGNGTRLTVT.